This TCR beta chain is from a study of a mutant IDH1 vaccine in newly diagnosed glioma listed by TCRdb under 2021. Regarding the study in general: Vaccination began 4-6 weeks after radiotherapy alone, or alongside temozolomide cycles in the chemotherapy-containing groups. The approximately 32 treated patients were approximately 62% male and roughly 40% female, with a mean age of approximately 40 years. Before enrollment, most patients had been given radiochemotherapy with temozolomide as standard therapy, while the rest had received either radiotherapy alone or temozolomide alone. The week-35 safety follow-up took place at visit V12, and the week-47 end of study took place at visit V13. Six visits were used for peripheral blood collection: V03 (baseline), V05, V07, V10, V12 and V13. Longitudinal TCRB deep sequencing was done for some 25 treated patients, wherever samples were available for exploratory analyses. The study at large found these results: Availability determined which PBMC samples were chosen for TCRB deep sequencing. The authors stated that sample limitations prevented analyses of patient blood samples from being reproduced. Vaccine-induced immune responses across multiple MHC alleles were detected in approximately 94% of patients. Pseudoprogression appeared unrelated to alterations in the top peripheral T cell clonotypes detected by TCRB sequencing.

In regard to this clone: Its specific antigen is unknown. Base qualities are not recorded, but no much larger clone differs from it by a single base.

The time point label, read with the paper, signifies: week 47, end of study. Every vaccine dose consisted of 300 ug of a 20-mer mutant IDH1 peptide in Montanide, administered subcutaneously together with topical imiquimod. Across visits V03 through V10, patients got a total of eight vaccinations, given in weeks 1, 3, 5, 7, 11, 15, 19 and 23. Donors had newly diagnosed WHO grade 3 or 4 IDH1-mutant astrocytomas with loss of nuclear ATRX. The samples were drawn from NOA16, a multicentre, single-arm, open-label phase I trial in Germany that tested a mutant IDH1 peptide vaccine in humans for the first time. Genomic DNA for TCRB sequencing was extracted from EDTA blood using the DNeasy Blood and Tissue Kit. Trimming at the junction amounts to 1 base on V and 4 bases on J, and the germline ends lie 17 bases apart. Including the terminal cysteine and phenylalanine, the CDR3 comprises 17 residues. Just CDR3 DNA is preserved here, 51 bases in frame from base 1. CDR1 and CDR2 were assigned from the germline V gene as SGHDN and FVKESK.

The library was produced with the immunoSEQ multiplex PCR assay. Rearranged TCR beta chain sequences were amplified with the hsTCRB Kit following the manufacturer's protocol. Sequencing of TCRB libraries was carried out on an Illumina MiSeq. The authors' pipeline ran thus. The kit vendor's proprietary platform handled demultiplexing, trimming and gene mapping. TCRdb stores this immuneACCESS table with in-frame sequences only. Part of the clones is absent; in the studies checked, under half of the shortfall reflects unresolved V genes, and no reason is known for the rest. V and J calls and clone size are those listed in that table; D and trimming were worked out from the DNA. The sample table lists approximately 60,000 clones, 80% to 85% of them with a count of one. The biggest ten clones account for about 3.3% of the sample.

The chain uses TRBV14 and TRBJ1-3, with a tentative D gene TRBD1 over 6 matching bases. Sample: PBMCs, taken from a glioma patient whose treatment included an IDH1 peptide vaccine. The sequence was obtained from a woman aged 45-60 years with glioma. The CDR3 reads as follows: CASSQARQVEAGNTIYF. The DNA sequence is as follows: TGTGCCAGCAGCCAAGCACGACAGGTCGAGGCAGGAAACACCATATATTTT. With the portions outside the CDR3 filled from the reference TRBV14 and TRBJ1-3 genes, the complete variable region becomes EAGVTQFPSHSVIEKGQTVTLRCDPISGHDNLYWYRRVMGKEIKFLLHFVKESKQDESGMPNNRFLAERTGGTYSTLKVQPAELEDSGVYFCASSQARQVEAGNTIYFGEGSWLTVV.